A single sample gave rise to the 21 T cell receptor beta chains below, sequenced in a study of blood T cell repertoires in COVID-19. TCRdb's copy holds only in-frame clones and misses some; the assay was immunoSEQ multiplex PCR. The sample shows about 220,000 clones, approximately 82% of them seen only once. Sequenced material: peripheral blood. The receptors here all came from a man aged 45-65 years with active or convalescent COVID-19.

V and J are TRBV19 and TRBJ1-2; maybe TRBD1 (5 bases). There are 14 residues in the CDR3. V was cut by 6 bases and J by 3 bases, with 14 bases left in between. Germline V CDR1 and CDR2: LNHDA, SQIVND (reference sequence). DNA for the CDR3: TGTGCCAGTAGGGCCGGGGGGAGCGACTATGGCTACACCTTC. This sequence encodes CASRAGGSDYGYTF.

V is TRBV24-1 and J is TRBJ1-6; the D is unclear. The CDR3 loop spans 14 amino acids. Germline loops: CDR1 KGHDR, CDR2 SFDVKD. The ends were cut back, 4 bases at V and 0 bases at J, with 3 bases in the middle. CDR3 protein: CATSDSSYNSPLHF. The CDR3 nucleotides read TGTGCCACCAGTGACAGCTCCTATAATTCACCCCTCCACTTT.

The V gene is TRBV5-4, the J gene TRBJ2-2; TRBD1 matches at 7 bases. The V gene end was trimmed by 4 bases and the J gene end by 5 bases; junction bases not matched to a gene: 5. Germline V gives CDR1 SGHNT, CDR2 YYREEE (reference sequence). The CDR3 is 14 amino acids. CDR3 sequence: CASSPRDRTGELFF. DNA for the CDR3: TGTGCCAGCAGCCCAAGGGACAGAACCGGGGAGCTGTTTTTT.

The chain employs TRBV2 and TRBJ1-3; D is uncertain. The germline V gene encodes CDR1 SNHLY and CDR2 FYNNEI. Trimming stripped 2 bases from V and 8 bases from J, with 13 bases between. The CDR3 runs 14 residues. CDR3 DNA: TGTGCCAGCAGTGAAAACACCCCCTTGGACACCATATATTTT. It is translated as CASSENTPLDTIYF.

J is TRBJ1-2 and V is TRBV19; possible D gene TRBD1, 5 bases. This CDR3 spans 14 amino acids. V lost 3 bases, J lost 6 bases, and 14 bases lay in between. CDR1 LNHDA and CDR2 SQIVND come from the germline V gene (reference sequence). The CDR3 sequence is CASSMGGVSHGYTF. The CDR3 DNA sequence: TGTGCCAGTAGTATGGGAGGGGTCTCCCATGGCTACACCTTC.

This chain uses TRBV7-9 with TRBJ2-5; the match to TRBD1 covers 12 bases. CDR3 size: 19 residues. Germline CDR1 is SEHNR and CDR2 is FQNEAQ (reference sequence). J lost 0 bases, V lost 5 bases, and 13 bases had no gene match. CDR3 residues: CASSQRHGTGGRYQETQYF. The CDR3 region has the DNA TGTGCCAGCAGCCAACGACACGGGACAGGGGGCCGGTACCAAGAGACCCAGTACTTC.

The chain uses TRBV7-6 and TRBJ1-1; 7 bases are shared with TRBD1. With V trimmed by 3 bases and J by 12 bases, 7 bases remained unmatched. Germline lookup yields CDR1 SGHVS and CDR2 FNYEAQ. This CDR3 contains 12 residues. The CDR3 reads CASSFPGGGSFF. CDR3 DNA sequence: TGTGCCAGCAGCTTCCCAGGGGGTGGATCTTTCTTT. Drawing the rest from reference TRBV7-6 and TRBJ1-1, the complete variable domain is GAGVSQSPRYKVTKRGQDVALRCDPISGHVSLYWYRQALGQGPEFLTYFNYEAQQDKSGLPNDRFSAERPEGSISTLTIQRTEQRDSAMYRCASSFPGGGSFFGQGTRLTVV.

A single count supports this clone. This chain connects TRBV23-1 to TRBJ2-7; TRBD2 might be the D (6 bases). TRBV23-1 is an ORF; its function is uncertain. The CDR3 loop spans 14 amino acids. Trimming removed 0 bases from V and 6 bases from J, with 12 bases in between. The DNA of the CDR3 is TGCGCCAGCAGTCAATCGGGGACTCCCCTCGAGCAGTACGTC. Translation: CASSQSGTPLEQYV.

The chain recombines TRBV11-2 with TRBJ2-1; no definite D call. This CDR3 contains 12 residues. Deletions cut 3 bases from V and 9 bases from J, with 9 bases between. Germline loops: CDR1 SGHAT, CDR2 FQNNGV. The DNA of the CDR3 is TGTGCCAGCAGCTTCGCGTGGTTTGAGCAGTTCTTC. Residues: CASSFAWFEQFF.

The chain couples TRBV15 to TRBJ1-1, with TRBD1 as a possible D gene (6 bases). Per germline, CDR1 LNHNV and CDR2 YYDKDF (reference sequence). V shed 0 bases and J shed 10 bases, with 15 bases lying between them. The CDR3 has 14 residues. DNA of the CDR3: TGTGCCACCAGCAGAGATCTTGCAGGGGAAGGAGCTTTCTTT. This codes for CATSRDLAGEGAFF.

The gene calls are TRBV10-2 and TRBJ1-4, with a weak D call TRBD1 (5 bases). The V end lost 4 bases, the J end lost 3 bases, and 9 bases lay between the germline ends. This CDR3 spans 14 amino acids. CDR1 is WSHSY and CDR2 is SAAADI in the germline V gene. The CDR3 DNA reads TGCGCCAGCAGTGTTTGGGGCGCTAATGAAAAACTGTTTTTT. Translation gives CASSVWGANEKLFF.

The chain links TRBV28 to TRBJ1-2; 7 bases are shared with TRBD1. Germline assignment: CDR1 MDHEN and CDR2 SYDVKM. The CDR3 has 13 residues. V lost 5 bases, J lost 4 bases, and 4 bases stayed unmatched. The CDR3 sequence is CASSLWTGYGYTF. In nucleotides, the CDR3 is TGTGCCAGCAGTCTGTGGACAGGCTATGGCTACACCTTC.

This chain joins TRBV9 and TRBJ2-1, with TRBD2 identical over 11 bases. CDR1 and CDR2 (germline): SGDLS, YYNGEE. V trimming: 0 bases; J trimming: 8 bases; junction bases outside the gene matches: 13. The CDR3 covers 18 residues. The DNA of the CDR3 is TGTGCCAGCAGCGTAGGGATGGGTAGCGGGAGGGTACAGCATGAGCAGTTCTTC. Protein: CASSVGMGSGRVQHEQFF.

This clone was detected only once. This sequence joins TRBV5-1 and TRBJ1-1; D perhaps matches TRBD1 (6 bases). The V gene lost 0 bases and the J gene lost 0 bases, with 9 bases spanning the gap. The CDR3 runs 15 residues. CDR1 is SGHRS, CDR2 YFSETQ, per germline. The DNA for the CDR3 is TGCGCCAGCAGCTTGGCAGGGGCCCTGAACACTGAAGCTTTCTTT. It translates to CASSLAGALNTEAFF.

V is TRBV5-4 and J is TRBJ2-5; D may be TRBD2 (7 bases). Germline CDR1 SGHNT, CDR2 YYREEE (reference sequence). V was pared by 9 bases and J by 5 bases, with 23 bases between. CDR3 length: 15 residues. Here the CDR3 reads CATQLGGGHGETQYF. CDR3 DNA sequence: TGTGCCACCCAGCTTGGGGGGGGGCATGGGGAGACCCAGTACTTC.

This clone occurred once. The J gene is TRBJ1-2, the V gene TRBV6-5; D not resolved. Germline lookup yields CDR1 MNHEY and CDR2 SVGAGI. This CDR3 is 13 amino acids long. V gave up 0 bases and J gave up 2 bases, with 4 bases separating them. CDR3 region: CASSYSLNYGYTF. CDR3 coding DNA: TGTGCCAGCAGTTACTCGTTAAACTATGGCTACACCTTC.

The V and J genes are TRBV7-2 and TRBJ2-3; 13 positions agree with TRBD2. Germline trimming cut 10 bases from V and 5 bases from J; bases unmatched to any gene: 9. This CDR3 comprises 15 residues. Germline V gives CDR1 SGHTA, CDR2 FQGNSA. The CDR3 loop is CATKLTSGGGDTQYF. Here the CDR3 DNA reads TGTGCCACCAAGCTTACTAGCGGGGGGGGAGATACGCAGTATTTT.

This clone was detected a few times. The V gene is TRBV5-1, the J gene TRBJ1-1; no clear D. This CDR3 has 13 amino acids. Per the germline V gene, CDR1 is SGHRS and CDR2 is YFSETQ. V was trimmed by 3 bases and J by 1 base, leaving 7 bases between them. The CDR3 reads CASSWRQNTEAFF. The CDR3 coding sequence is TGCGCCAGCAGCTGGAGGCAGAACACTGAAGCTTTCTTT.

The rearrangement joins TRBV29-1 to TRBJ1-6; 7 bases agree with TRBD1. CDR1 is SQVTM and CDR2 is ANQGSEA in the germline V gene. The ends lost 6 bases at V and 5 bases at J; junction bases unmatched: 7. The CDR3 runs to 14 residues. CDR3 nucleotide sequence: TGCAGCGTGAGGGCCGGACAGGATAATTCACCCCTCCACTTT. Translating gives CSVRAGQDNSPLHF.

In its sample, this clone was seen once. This chain joins TRBV6-2 or TRBV6-3 and TRBJ2-1; D perhaps matches TRBD1 (5 bases). V was clipped by 4 bases and J by 4 bases, with 11 bases between them. Germline loops: CDR1 MNHEY, CDR2 SVGEGT. This CDR3 has 14 amino acids. The CDR3 sequence: CASSWGDSYNEQFF. CDR3 nucleotides: TGTGCCAGCAGTTGGGGTGACAGTTACAATGAGCAGTTCTTC.

The V call is TRBV5-4, the J call TRBJ1-1; no definite D call. Trimming removed 1 base at V and 3 bases at J, with 7 bases between. Germline V gene data show CDR1 as SGHNT and CDR2 as YYREEE (reference sequence). The CDR3 sequence is 13 residues long. The CDR3 region is CASSLRGDTEAFF. The CDR3 DNA reads as TGTGCCAGCAGCTTGAGAGGTGACACTGAAGCTTTCTTT. The variable domain in full, completed from reference TRBV5-4 and TRBJ1-1, reads ETGVTQSPTHLIKTRGQQVTLRCSSQSGHNTVSWYQQALGQGPQFIFQYYREEENGRGNFPPRFSGLQFPNYSSELNVNALELDDSALYLCASSLRGDTEAFFGQGTRLTVV.